The next 7 T cell receptor beta chains were all read from a single sample in a study of blood T cell repertoires in COVID-19. The table came from immunoSEQ multiplex PCR; TCRdb's copy has only in-frame clones and leaves some out. The sample shows 250,000 to 300,000 clones, 65% to 90% of them seen only once. Sequenced sample: peripheral blood. The receptors were gathered from a man over 45 with active or convalescent COVID-19.

The chain combines TRBV18 with TRBJ2-7, with D perhaps TRBD2 (7 bases). Germline V CDR1 and CDR2: KGHSH, LQKENI. The CDR3 runs 18 residues. V lost 3 bases to trimming and J lost 0 bases, with 21 bases between them. CDR3 loop: CASSPGGRQSGISYEQYF. In DNA form, the CDR3 reads TGTGCCAGCTCACCCGGGGGCCGTCAAAGCGGGATCTCCTACGAGCAGTACTTC.

The chain combines TRBV4-1 with TRBJ2-7, with 8 bases lining up with TRBD2. CDR1 and CDR2 from the germline V gene are MGHRA and YSYEKL. Germline trimming cut 0 bases from V and 2 bases from J; bases unmatched to any gene: 6. This CDR3 is built from 16 residues. The CDR3 sequence is CASSQDSQRGTYEQYF. For the CDR3, the DNA is TGCGCCAGCAGCCAAGATTCGCAGCGGGGGACCTACGAGCAGTACTTC.

This chain joins TRBV7-2 and TRBJ1-4, with D possibly being TRBD1 (6 bases). The germline V gene has CDR1 SGHTA and CDR2 FQGNSA. The CDR3 runs to 15 residues. Trimming took 1 base from V and 8 from J, leaving 14 bases between them. CDR3 protein: CASSLGGRSGEKLFF. CDR3 coding DNA: TGTGCCAGCAGCTTAGGGGGGCGCAGTGGGGAAAAACTGTTTTTT.

The rearrangement joins TRBV5-6 to TRBJ1-6, with 8 bases identical to TRBD1. The germline V gene encodes CDR1 SGHDT and CDR2 YYEEEE. CDR3 length: 14 amino acids. Trimming removed 0 bases from V and 7 bases from J; junction bases left unmatched: 0. CDR3 sequence reads: CASSLDRGNSPLHF. The CDR3, as DNA: TGTGCCAGCAGCTTGGACAGGGGGAATTCACCCCTCCACTTT.

A few counts support this clone. The CDR3, as DNA: TGTGCCAGCAGCACCCCGGGACAGTTCTCTGGAAACACCATATATTTT. This encodes CASSTPGQFSGNTIYF. V and J are TRBV5-4 and TRBJ1-3; 7 bases are a match to TRBD1. The junction had 7 bases not matched to a gene; V was cut back by 4 bases and J by 0 bases. CDR1 and CDR2 (germline): SGHNT, YYREEE (reference sequence). The CDR3 covers 16 residues.

The rearrangement joins TRBV7-6 to TRBJ1-6, with D uncertain. The CDR3 length is 14 residues. V was trimmed by 1 base and J by 7 bases, leaving 8 bases between them. CDR1 and CDR2 (germline): SGHVS, FNYEAQ. In DNA form, the CDR3 reads TGTGCCAGCAGCTTAGGTGGCGGAAATTCACCCCTCCACTTT. The encoded protein is CASSLGGGNSPLHF.

This sequence joins TRBV30 and TRBJ1-1; D remains unclear. V was pared by 2 bases and J by 6 bases, with 13 bases between. The CDR3 contains 13 residues. The germline V gene encodes CDR1 GTSNPN and CDR2 SVGIG (reference sequence). Written as DNA, the CDR3 is TGTGCCTGGAGTAAAAGGAGGGCCCCTGAAGCTTTCTTT. Translation gives CAWSKRRAPEAFF.